This TCR beta chain was identified in a study of cytomegalovirus exposure and HLA in healthy donors. A word on this clone: Other nucleotide sequences in the sample specify the same CDR3.

Donors in the study were healthy people who gave bone marrow. V gave up 2 bases and J gave up 3 bases, with 8 bases separating them. Germline V gives CDR1 WSHSY, CDR2 SAAADI. The CDR3 is made up of 14 amino acids. This PCR relied on a set of 60 Vbeta primers and 13 Jbeta primers. This table comes from immunoSEQ multiplex PCR, and its TCRdb copy is limited to in-frame clones, with some not included. Of more than 150,000 clones in the sample, 80% are singletons; the top ten hold around 1.4%. The rearrangement uses TRBV10-2 and TRBJ1-5; D may be TRBD1 (6 bases). The receptor's source is a girl aged 5-17 years in good health and CMV-seropositive. The sequencing input was PBMCs. The CDR3 DNA reads TGCGCCAGCAGTGAGGGGGGGGCCAATCAGCCCCAGCATTTT. This translates into CASSEGGANQPQHF.